These 3 T cell receptor beta chains came from one sample sequenced in a study of shared clonotypes between healthy human individuals. CD45RO-negative cells were positively selected for CCR7, leaving out terminally differentiated effector memory CD45RA+ cells. This table comes from immunoSEQ multiplex PCR, and its TCRdb copy is limited to in-frame clones, with some not included. The sample records about 2 million clones, around 96% being singletons. Sample: naive CD8+ T cells sorted from blood. All receptors derive from a man aged 18 to 29 in good health.

The chain links TRBV13 to TRBJ2-3; 12 positions agree with TRBD1. In germline, CDR1 is PRHDT, CDR2 FYEKMQ (reference sequence). V dropped 5 bases and J dropped 6; count of bases not matched to a gene: 6. The CDR3 length is 15 residues. The CDR3 coding sequence is TGTGCCAGCAGCCATGGGACAGGGGGCGAGGATACGCAGTATTTT. Translated: CASSHGTGGEDTQYF.

V usage is TRBV4-1 and J usage is TRBJ2-7; 7 bases match TRBD2. Germline lookup yields CDR1 MGHRA and CDR2 YSYEKL. The junction had 4 bases not matched to a gene; V was cut back by 0 bases and J by 2 bases. The CDR3 is 15 residues long. CDR3 in DNA: TGCGCCAGCAGCCAAGATGGGAGCGGGACCTACGAGCAGTACTTC. Protein: CASSQDGSGTYEQYF.

The rearrangement links TRBV19 to TRBJ2-2, with D possibly being TRBD1 (6 bases). Trimming shortened V by 5 bases and J by 3 bases, and 16 bases separated the two germline ends. The CDR3 is 16 residues long. The germline V gene has CDR1 LNHDA and CDR2 SQIVND (reference sequence). As DNA, the CDR3 is TGTGCCAGTAGTGCAGTTAAGACAGGATACACCGGGGAGCTGTTTTTT. It translates to CASSAVKTGYTGELFF.